A selection of T cell receptor beta chains follows, all from one sample in a study of Graves' ophthalmopathy and Graves' hyperthyroidism. TCRdb analysed the multiplex PCR reads with MiXCR anew, one entry per CDR3 protein. The sample lists roughly 500,000 distinct CDR3 sequences, about an eighth occurring once. Specimen: blood. Receptors originate from a woman aged 30 to 39 with Graves' ophthalmopathy. Both conserved end residues are part of each CDR3. The D gene is left open where the match is weak. Some rows have no size entry. The others give once, few or many, or a class for an expanded clone.

>TRBV14|few|TRBJ2-5|.
CASSQDEMVQETQYF
TGTGCCAGCAGCCAAGATGAGATGGTTCAAGAGACCCAGTACTTC
>TRBV20-1|many|TRBJ1-5|TRBD1
CSARNGQGALSNQPQHF
TGCAGTGCTAGAAACGGACAGGGGGCTCTTAGCAATCAGCCCCAGCATTTT
>TRBV7-2|many|TRBJ2-7|.
CASSLAGGLSSYEQYF
TGTGCCAGCAGCTTAGCTGGCGGTTTAAGCTCCTACGAGCAGTACTTC
>TRBV11-2|many|TRBJ1-1|.
CASSLDSKQRNTEAFF
TGTGCCAGCAGCTTAGATAGTAAACAGAGGAACACTGAAGCTTTCTTT
>TRBV9|.|TRBJ2-5|.
CASSVATEQGETKYF
TGTGCCAGCAGCGTAGCCACGGAGCAGGGAGAGACCAAGTACTTC
>TRBV2|many|TRBJ2-7|.
CASVWGAPYEQYF
TGTGCCAGCGTTTGGGGGGCCCCTTACGAGCAGTACTTC
>TRBV12-3/TRBV12-4|many|TRBJ2-5|.
CASSRPGSGETQYF
TGTGCCAGCAGTCGCCCAGGGAGTGGGGAGACCCAGTACTTC
>TRBV7-8|many|TRBJ2-3|.
CASSLRTDTQYF
TGTGCCAGCAGCTTACGGACAGATACGCAGTATTTT
>TRBV6-1|many|TRBJ2-5|TRBD1
CAAGRGLETQYF
TGTGCCGCGGGCAGGGGGCTAGAGACCCAGTACTTC
>TRBV28|many|TRBJ2-7|.
CASTTRDATSLYEQYF
TGTGCCAGCACCACCCGGGACGCCACCTCGCTCTACGAGCAGTACTTC
>TRBV24-1|many|TRBJ2-2|TRBD1
CAIGTDTGELFF
TGTGCCATAGGGACAGACACCGGGGAGCTGTTTTTT
>TRBV6-5|many|TRBJ1-2|.
CASKPTSGLFGYTF
TGTGCCAGCAAACCCACCTCGGGCCTGTTCGGCTACACCTTC
>TRBV29-1|many|TRBJ1-1|.
CSVDPGGTEAFF
TGCAGCGTTGACCCGGGAGGCACTGAAGCTTTCTTT
>TRBV10-3|many|TRBJ2-7|.
CAISENPRSSYEQYF
TGTGCCATCAGTGAAAACCCCAGGAGCTCCTACGAGCAGTACTTC
>TRBV27|many|TRBJ1-1|.
CASSRDPLLNTEAFF
TGTGCCAGCAGCCGGGACCCTCTCTTGAACACTGAAGCTTTCTTT
>TRBV27|many|TRBJ1-2|.
CASSLSRRGVGYTF
TGTGCCAGCAGTTTATCGCGGCGGGGGGTTGGTTACACCTTC
>TRBV28|few|TRBJ2-7|.
CASSYLQGSFPYEQYF
TGTGCCAGCAGTTACCTTCAGGGTAGTTTCCCCTACGAGCAGTACTTC
>TRBV5-1|many|TRBJ2-7|.
CASSLVGGPPLIF
TGCGCCAGCAGCTTGGTTGGAGGCCCCCCGCTGATTTTC
>TRBV28|many|TRBJ1-5|.
CASSGELRNQPQHF
TGTGCCAGCAGTGGGGAGCTGAGAAATCAGCCCCAGCATTTT
>TRBV11-1|few|TRBJ2-5|.
CASSFGSTPQETQYF
TGTGCCAGCAGCTTCGGCAGCACCCCACAAGAGACCCAGTACTTC
>TRBV29-1|.|TRBJ2-7|TRBD1
CSVEGLVGTGTYEQYF
TGCAGCGTTGAAGGCCTAGTCGGGACAGGGACCTACGAGCAGTACTTC
>TRBV28|many|TRBJ1-6|.
CASSFLPSDQGNSPLHF
TGTGCCAGCAGTTTTCTCCCATCGGATCAGGGGAATTCACCCCTCCACTTT
>TRBV6-4|.|TRBJ2-2|.
CSSSDGRDTGELFF
TGTTCCAGCAGTGACGGGAGAGACACCGGGGAGCTGTTTTTT
>TRBV11-2|.|TRBJ2-2|TRBD2
CASSLNGGMNTGELFF
TGTGCCAGCAGCTTAAACGGGGGGATGAACACCGGGGAGCTGTTTTTT
>TRBV25-1|many|TRBJ1-1|.
CASANSRGAWRHMNTEAFF
TGTGCCAGCGCAAATTCGCGAGGGGCATGGAGACATATGAACACTGAAGCTTTCTTT
>TRBV5-1|many|TRBJ1-1|.
CASSSRLGGTEAFF
TGCGCCAGCAGCTCCCGACTGGGGGGGACTGAAGCTTTCTTT
>TRBV12-3/TRBV12-4|many|TRBJ2-2|TRBD2
CASSSGRATGELFF
TGTGCCAGCAGTAGCGGGAGAGCGACCGGGGAGCTGTTTTTT
>TRBV12-3/TRBV12-4|many|TRBJ1-1|.
CASRPPTGSTEAFF
TGTGCCAGCAGACCCCCAACAGGGAGCACTGAAGCTTTCTTT
>TRBV6-5|.|TRBJ2-7|.
CASSYSTRPLDEQYF
TGTGCCAGCAGTTACTCGACTAGACCTCTCGACGAGCAGTACTTC
>TRBV12-3/TRBV12-4|.|TRBJ2-5|.
CASTPSPGETQYF
TGTGCCAGCACCCCCAGCCCCGGAGAGACCCAGTACTTC
>TRBV3-1|many|TRBJ2-5|.
CASSQDSGPTGETQYF
TGTGCCAGCAGCCAAGATTCGGGCCCCACCGGAGAGACCCAGTACTTC
>TRBV28|many|TRBJ1-5|.
CASSLIFSNQPQHF
TGTGCCAGCAGCCTGATTTTTAGCAATCAGCCCCAGCATTTT
>TRBV3-1|many|TRBJ2-5|.
CASSPVVANQETQYF
TGTGCCAGCAGCCCCGTAGTGGCTAATCAAGAGACCCAGTACTTC
>TRBV19|many|TRBJ1-5|TRBD1
CASSIVGQSNQPQHF
TGTGCCAGTAGTATCGTGGGACAGAGCAATCAGCCCCAGCATTTT
>TRBV12-5|.|TRBJ2-2|TRBD1
CASGLVISRGLTGELLF
TGTGCTAGTGGTTTGGTTATTTCCAGGGGGCTGACCGGGGAGCTGCTTTTT
>TRBV5-1|many|TRBJ2-5|TRBD1
CASSLVVQGAGETQYF
TGCGCCAGCAGCTTGGTCGTCCAGGGGGCAGGGGAGACCCAGTACTTC
>TRBV12-3/TRBV12-4|many|TRBJ2-7|TRBD1
CASSLPGQGFYEQYF
TGTGCCAGCAGTTTGCCGGGACAGGGTTTTTACGAGCAGTACTTC
>TRBV11-3|.|TRBJ2-7|.
CASSLPIPGADYEQYF
TGTGCCAGCAGCCTCCCGATTCCGGGAGCCGATTACGAGCAGTACTTC
>TRBV4-1|few|TRBJ2-5|.
CASSQGQISQETQYF
TGCGCCAGCAGCCAAGGACAGATAAGCCAAGAGACCCAGTACTTC